One sample yielded the 15 T cell receptor beta chains listed below, sequenced in a study of blood T cell repertoires in COVID-19. Some clones are missing from TCRdb's copy, which holds only in-frame ones; the method was immunoSEQ multiplex PCR. Altogether about 73,000 clones are present, about 84% being singletons, with the ten largest covering about 1.9%. Sequencing was done on a sample of peripheral blood. The receptors originated from an older woman with acute or convalescent COVID-19.

The table lists this clone with a few counts. V gene TRBV5-5 combines with J gene TRBJ1-6, with 7 nucleotides matching TRBD1. Germline values: CDR1 SGHKS, CDR2 YYEKEE (reference sequence). The CDR3 has 16 residues. J gave up 3 bases and V 4 bases, and 7 bases lay outside the gene matches. The CDR3 protein is CASSPIQGVYNSPLHF. CDR3 coding DNA: TGTGCCAGCAGCCCTATTCAGGGGGTCTATAATTCACCCCTCCACTTT.

The chain joins TRBV6-5 to TRBJ1-2, with D possibly matching TRBD1 (6 bases). V lost 7 bases and J lost 3, with 18 bases in between. There are 15 residues in the CDR3. Germline assignment: CDR1 MNHEY and CDR2 SVGAGI. Written as DNA, the CDR3 is TGTGCCAGCAATAAGTTAGGACAGACCTACTATGGCTACACCTTC. This gives the protein CASNKLGQTYYGYTF.

The V gene is TRBV7-3, the J gene TRBJ2-1; no reliable D call. The V end was cut by 5 bases, the J end by 7 bases, with 18 bases between. Germline values: CDR1 SGHTA, CDR2 FQGTGA. The CDR3 runs 15 residues. CDR3 nucleotide sequence: TGTGCCAGCAGCCCCAGGCGCAGTAGACCAAATGAGCAGTTCTTC. It is translated as CASSPRRSRPNEQFF.

The chain combines TRBV6-2 or TRBV6-3 with TRBJ2-5; TRBD2 agrees at 7 bases. V shed 2 bases and J 2 bases; nucleotides not matched to a gene: 17. This CDR3 spans 19 amino acids. Germline V CDR1 and CDR2: MNHEY, SVGEGT. CDR3 sequence reads: CASSYRGGAAPGRQETQYF. CDR3 sequence (DNA): TGTGCCAGCAGTTACAGGGGAGGGGCAGCCCCGGGTAGGCAAGAGACCCAGTACTTC.

This sequence joins TRBV21-1 and TRBJ2-3; the tabulated D call, TRBD1, remains unverified against the DNA. TRBV21-1 is termed a pseudogene. This CDR3 is built from 13 residues. CDR3 sequence: CARTGRNGDTQYF. In nucleotides, the CDR3 is TGTGCCCGGACAGGGAGGAATGGAGATACGCAGTATTTT.

A few counts support this clone. The chain couples TRBV11-2 to TRBJ1-6; D not resolved. Trimming removed 0 bases at V and 7 bases at J, with 7 bases between. The CDR3 is 14 residues long. Germline loops: CDR1 SGHAT, CDR2 FQNNGV. In nucleotides, the CDR3 is TGTGCCAGCAGCTTAGACCCGGGAAATTCACCCCTCCACTTT. This sequence encodes CASSLDPGNSPLHF. Based on the CDR3 plus reference TRBV11-2 and TRBJ1-6, the full variable domain is EAGVAQSPRYKIIEKRQSVAFWCNPISGHATLYWYQQILGQGPKLLIQFQNNGVVDDSQLPKDRFSAERLKGVDSTLKIQPAKLEDSAVYLCASSLDPGNSPLHFGNGTRLTVT.

The chain uses TRBV21-1 and TRBJ1-5; no check of the table's D call, TRBD1, against the DNA was made. TRBV21-1 is a pseudogene segment. The CDR3 length is 14 residues. CDR3 in amino acids: CASSKDQGTQPQHF. CDR3 DNA sequence: TGTGCCAGCAGCAAAGATCAGGGGACTCAGCCCCAGCATTTT.

This clone was observed a few times. The chain joins TRBV6-5 to TRBJ1-2, with TRBD1 matching over 8 bases. Germline lookup yields CDR1 MNHEY and CDR2 SVGAGI. The CDR3 spans 15 residues. J was trimmed by 4 bases and V by 0 bases; bases with no gene match: 4. The CDR3 nucleotides read TGTGCCAGCAGTTACTCGAACGACAGGGGCTATGGCTACACCTTC. Translation: CASSYSNDRGYGYTF.

The chain combines TRBV28 with TRBJ2-4; a weak D match, TRBD2 (6 bases). CDR3 size: 13 residues. The germline V gene encodes CDR1 MDHEN and CDR2 SYDVKM. V lost 4 bases and J 8 bases, leaving 12 bases between the germline ends. The CDR3 region has the DNA TGTGCCAGCAGTTCTGATACTAGCCACATTCAGTACTTC. Translated, it gives CASSSDTSHIQYF.

V gene TRBV29-1 combines with J gene TRBJ1-1; TRBD1 matches at 10 bases. The ends lost 3 bases at V and 10 bases at J; junction bases unmatched: 14. In germline, CDR1 is SQVTM, CDR2 ANQGSEA. The CDR3 has 15 amino acids. The CDR3 is CSVEVGQGGAGRAFF. The DNA of the CDR3 is TGCAGCGTTGAGGTTGGACAGGGGGGGGCAGGGAGAGCTTTCTTT.

The V and J genes are TRBV28 and TRBJ1-2; D remains ambiguous. This CDR3 region has 15 residues. The germline V and J ends were trimmed by 7 bases and 3 bases, with 18 bases remaining between them. Per the germline V gene, CDR1 is MDHEN and CDR2 is SYDVKM. The CDR3 bases are TGTGCCAGCACCCTCTTGGTGGGCGCTTACTATGGCTACACCTTC. This sequence encodes CASTLLVGAYYGYTF.

This chain links TRBV4-2 with TRBJ2-3; D might be TRBD2 (6 bases). The CDR3 runs to 17 residues. Trimming stripped 1 base from V and 4 bases from J, with 18 bases between. CDR1 and CDR2 (germline): LGHNA, YNFKEQ. CDR3 sequence: CASSQGGMGGAPDTQYF. As DNA, the CDR3 is TGTGCCAGCAGCCAAGGAGGGATGGGCGGGGCCCCAGATACGCAGTATTTT.

The chain joins TRBV18 to TRBJ1-1; TRBD1 aligns across 7 bases. Germline V gives CDR1 KGHSH, CDR2 LQKENI. V dropped 2 bases and J dropped 2; count of bases not matched to a gene: 2. This CDR3 has 14 amino acids. The CDR3 nucleotides read TGTGCCAGCTCACCAGGGACAGTTAACACTGAAGCTTTCTTT. It encodes CASSPGTVNTEAFF.

With respect to this clone: The same CDR3 arises from other DNA sequences in this sample as well. The V gene is TRBV25-1, the J gene TRBJ2-5; 13 nucleotides match TRBD2. CDR1 and CDR2 (germline): MGHDK, SYGVNS. The V segment lost 6 bases and the J segment 2 bases; nucleotides outside the gene matches: 3. The CDR3 is 15 residues long. CDR3 nucleotides: TGTGCCAGCAGCGGACTAGCGGGAGCACAAGAGACCCAGTACTTC. Residues: CASSGLAGAQETQYF.

In the case of this clone: The same CDR3 arises from other DNA sequences in this sample as well. The rearrangement joins TRBV28 to TRBJ1-3; D call uncertain. The CDR3 has 15 amino acids. The germline CDR1 and CDR2 sequences are MDHEN and SYDVKM. V shed 2 bases and J shed 3 bases, with 11 bases lying between them. CDR3 DNA: TGTGCCAGCAGTTTAGGAGGGTCAGGTGGAAACACCATATATTTT. Residues: CASSLGGSGGNTIYF.